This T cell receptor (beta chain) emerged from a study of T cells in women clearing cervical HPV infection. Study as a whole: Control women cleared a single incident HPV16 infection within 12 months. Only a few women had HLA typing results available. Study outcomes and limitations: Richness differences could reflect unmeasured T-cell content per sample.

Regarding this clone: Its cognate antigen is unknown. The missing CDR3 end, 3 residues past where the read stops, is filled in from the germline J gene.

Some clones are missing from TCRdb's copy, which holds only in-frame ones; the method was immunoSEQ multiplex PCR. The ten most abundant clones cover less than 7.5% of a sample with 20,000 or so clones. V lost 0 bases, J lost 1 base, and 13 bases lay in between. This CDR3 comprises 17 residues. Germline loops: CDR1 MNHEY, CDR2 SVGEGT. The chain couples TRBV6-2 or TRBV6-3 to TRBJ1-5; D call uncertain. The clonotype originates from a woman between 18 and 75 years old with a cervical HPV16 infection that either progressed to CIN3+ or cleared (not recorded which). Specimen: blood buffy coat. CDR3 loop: CASSYSKVGRSNQPQHF. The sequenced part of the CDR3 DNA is TGTGCCAGCAGTTACTCGAAGGTAGGCAGGAGCAATCAGCCC.